Listed below are T cell receptor beta chains from one sample, sequenced in a study of radiotherapy plus CTLA-4 blockade in lung cancer. Method: immunoSEQ multiplex PCR; TCRdb's copy keeps in-frame clones and lacks some. The repertoire holds nearly 95,000 clones, about four fifths seen once, with under 30% in the top ten. Specimen: peripheral blood, collected from a patient treated with radiotherapy plus ipilimumab. Receptor source: a human donor with non-small cell lung cancer that progressed on radiotherapy plus ipilimumab. Both conserved end residues are trimmed from each CDR3.

V gene: TRBV27; J gene: TRBJ2-1; CDR3 protein: ASSLTRSYNEQF
V gene: TRBV5-6; J gene: TRBJ2-5; CDR3 protein: ASRTRVVETQY
V gene: TRBV9; J gene: TRBJ1-5; CDR3 protein: ASSVGAAPNQPQH
V gene: TRBV28; J gene: TRBJ1-2; CDR3 protein: ASSPDRRYGYT
V gene: TRBV27; J gene: TRBJ1-5; CDR3 protein: ASSHGGGHQPQH
V gene: TRBV19; J gene: TRBJ1-3; CDR3 protein: ASMGRRGSSGNTIY
V gene: TRBV11-2; J gene: TRBJ2-1; CDR3 protein: ASSLVKSEQF
V gene: TRBV6-6; J gene: TRBJ1-1; CDR3 protein: ASNRDLLTEAF
V gene: TRBV11-3; J gene: TRBJ2-1; CDR3 protein: ASSWTQGSEQF
V gene: TRBV6-6; J gene: TRBJ1-2; CDR3 protein: ASSLWGEEGYT
V gene: TRBV28; J gene: TRBJ1-2; CDR3 protein: ASSGAEQYGYT
V gene: TRBV7-8; J gene: TRBJ1-6; CDR3 protein: ASSLEVGGAAPLH
V gene: TRBV4-2; J gene: TRBJ2-5; CDR3 protein: ASSPLGAETQY
V gene: TRBV2; J gene: TRBJ2-1; CDR3 protein: ASSAGLAGYNEQF
V gene: TRBV12-5; J gene: TRBJ2-3; CDR3 protein: ASGSVYTDTQY
V gene: TRBV11-2; J gene: TRBJ1-1; CDR3 protein: ASSLEGRGQTEAF
V gene: TRBV7-3; J gene: TRBJ2-2; CDR3 protein: ASGPVSGELF
V gene: TRBV29-1; J gene: TRBJ2-2; CDR3 protein: SVDGGFTGELF
V gene: TRBV5-4; J gene: TRBJ2-7; CDR3 protein: ASSQPGGSYEQY
V gene: TRBV7-9; J gene: TRBJ1-2; CDR3 protein: ASRLQGSYT
V gene: TRBV14; J gene: TRBJ1-2; CDR3 protein: ASSRAGTDYGYT
V gene: TRBV5-4; J gene: TRBJ2-2; CDR3 protein: ASSLARSTGELF
V gene: TRBV19; J gene: TRBJ1-1; CDR3 protein: ASSIDFMNTEAF
V gene: TRBV5-4; J gene: TRBJ2-1; CDR3 protein: ASSPWPRDRAYNEQF